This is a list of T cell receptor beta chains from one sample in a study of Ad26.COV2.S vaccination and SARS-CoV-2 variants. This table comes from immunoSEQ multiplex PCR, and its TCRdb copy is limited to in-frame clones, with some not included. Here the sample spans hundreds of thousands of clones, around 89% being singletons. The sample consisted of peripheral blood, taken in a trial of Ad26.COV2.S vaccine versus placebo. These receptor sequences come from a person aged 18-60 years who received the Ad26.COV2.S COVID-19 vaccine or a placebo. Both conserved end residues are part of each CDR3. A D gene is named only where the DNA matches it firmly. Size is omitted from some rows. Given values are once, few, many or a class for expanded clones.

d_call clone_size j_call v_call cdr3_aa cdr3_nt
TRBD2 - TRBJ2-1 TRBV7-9 CASSLLGLAWEQFF TGTGCCAGCAGCTTATTGGGACTAGCATGGGAGCAGTTCTTC
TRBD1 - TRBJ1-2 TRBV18 CASSPGQRHYGYTF TGTGCCAGCTCACCGGGACAGCGGCACTATGGCTACACCTTC
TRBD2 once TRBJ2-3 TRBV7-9 CASSYLAGGTDTQYF TGTGCCAGCAGCTACCTAGCGGGGGGAACAGATACGCAGTATTTT
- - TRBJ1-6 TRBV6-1 CASSEEGFYSPLHF TGTGCCAGCAGTGAGGAGGGGTTTTATTCACCCCTCCACTTT
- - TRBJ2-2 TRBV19 CASSNGYTGELFF TGTGCCAGTAGTAACGGGTACACCGGGGAGCTGTTTTTT
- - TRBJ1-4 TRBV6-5 CASSYSTGRNEKLFF TGTGCCAGCAGTTACTCGACAGGACGAAATGAAAAACTGTTTTTT
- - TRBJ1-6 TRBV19 CASSFRETNSPLHF TGTGCCAGTAGCTTTCGGGAGACCAATTCACCCCTCCACTTT
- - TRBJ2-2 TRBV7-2 CASSPQRGFGGELFF TGTGCCAGCAGCCCCCAGAGGGGGTTCGGCGGGGAGCTGTTTTTT
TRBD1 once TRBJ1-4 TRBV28 CASSSLGTENEKLFF TGTGCCAGCAGCTCACTAGGGACAGAGAATGAAAAACTGTTTTTT
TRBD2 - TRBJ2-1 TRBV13 CASSLGLAGDYNEQFF TGTGCCAGCAGCCTGGGACTAGCGGGAGACTACAATGAGCAGTTCTTC
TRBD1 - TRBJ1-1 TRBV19 CASSKTGSNTEAFF TGTGCCAGTAGTAAGACAGGGTCCAACACTGAAGCTTTCTTT
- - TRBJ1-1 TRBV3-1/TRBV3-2 CASSQEQVMNTEAFF TGTGCCAGCAGCCAAGAGCAGGTGATGAACACTGAAGCTTTCTTT
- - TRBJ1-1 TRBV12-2 CASRAVGDTEAFF TGTGCAAGTCGCGCTGTGGGGGACACTGAAGCTTTCTTT
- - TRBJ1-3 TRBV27 CASRPSGSGNTIYF TGTGCCAGCAGACCCTCGGGGTCTGGAAACACCATATATTTT
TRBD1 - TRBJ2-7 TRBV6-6 CASSYSDRSREQYF TGTGCCAGCAGTTACTCGGACAGGAGCCGCGAGCAGTACTTC
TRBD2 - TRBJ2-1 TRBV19 CASSRLAGGIEQFF TGTGCCAGTAGTAGATTAGCGGGAGGGATTGAGCAGTTCTTC
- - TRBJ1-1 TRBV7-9 CASSLTEDGGEAFF TGTGCCAGCAGCTTAACGGAAGACGGGGGCGAAGCTTTCTTT
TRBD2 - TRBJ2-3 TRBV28 CASSPSPAPSGRTDTQYF TGTGCCAGCAGTCCCTCACCAGCCCCTAGCGGGAGAACAGATACGCAGTATTTT
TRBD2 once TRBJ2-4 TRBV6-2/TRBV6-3 CASSATSGKNIQYF TGTGCCAGCAGTGCCACTAGCGGCAAAAACATTCAGTACTTC
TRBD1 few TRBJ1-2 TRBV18 CASSPPGQVNYGYTF TGTGCCAGCTCACCACCGGGACAGGTTAACTATGGCTACACCTTC
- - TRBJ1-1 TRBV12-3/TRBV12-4 CASRMDTRTEAFF TGTGCCAGCAGAATGGACACCCGCACTGAAGCTTTCTTT
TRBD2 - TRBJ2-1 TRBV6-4 CASSARGSAAYNEQFF TGTGCCAGCAGTGCACGCGGGAGCGCCGCCTACAATGAGCAGTTCTTC
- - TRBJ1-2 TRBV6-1 CASSDLTGSYGYTF TGTGCCAGCAGTGACCTAACAGGGAGCTATGGCTACACCTTC
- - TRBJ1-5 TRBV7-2 CASSSQPGQPQHF TGTGCCAGCAGCTCACAGCCTGGGCAGCCCCAGCATTTT
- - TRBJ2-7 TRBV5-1 CASSSSSYEQYF TGCGCCAGCAGCTCCAGCTCCTACGAGCAGTACTTC
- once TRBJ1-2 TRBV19 CASSADGSHGYTF TGTGCCAGTAGTGCGGACGGGTCTCATGGCTACACCTTC
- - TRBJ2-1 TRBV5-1 CASSFGRGYNEQFF TGCGCCAGCAGCTTCGGAAGGGGCTACAATGAGCAGTTCTTC
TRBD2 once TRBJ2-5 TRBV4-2 CASSQDLFPSGGASEETQYF TGTGCCAGCAGCCAAGATCTTTTCCCTAGCGGGGGGGCTTCGGAAGAGACCCAGTACTTC
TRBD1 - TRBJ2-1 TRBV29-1 CSVEGQRTFYNEQFF TGCAGCGTAGAGGGACAGAGGACTTTCTACAATGAGCAGTTCTTC
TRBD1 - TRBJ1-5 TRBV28 CASSKPGQIYSNQPQHF TGTGCCAGCAGTAAACCGGGACAGATTTATAGCAATCAGCCCCAGCATTTT
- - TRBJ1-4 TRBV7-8 CASSVGRLNEKLFF TGTGCCAGCAGCGTGGGACGGTTAAATGAAAAACTGTTTTTT
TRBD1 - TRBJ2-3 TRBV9 CASSVGQGGTDTQYF TGTGCCAGCAGCGTAGGACAGGGCGGCACAGATACGCAGTATTTT